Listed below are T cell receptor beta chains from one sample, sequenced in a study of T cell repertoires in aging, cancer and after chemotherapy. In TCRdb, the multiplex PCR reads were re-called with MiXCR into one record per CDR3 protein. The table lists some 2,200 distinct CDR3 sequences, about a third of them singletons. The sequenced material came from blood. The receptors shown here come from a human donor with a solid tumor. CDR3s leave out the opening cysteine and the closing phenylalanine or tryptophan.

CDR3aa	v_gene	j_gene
ASRNSPLH	TRBV19	TRBJ1-6
ASSYPPGSTRTGELF	TRBV6-2/TRBV6-3	TRBJ2-2
ASSLISQETQY	TRBV5-4	TRBJ2-5
ASLPLGGTDTQY	TRBV19	TRBJ2-3
ASSLARGAYEQY	TRBV7-6	TRBJ2-7
ASSFSRGGEAF	TRBV11-1	TRBJ1-1
AWSVQLLAGGGTGELF	TRBV30	TRBJ2-2
ASAGTSGRSEQY	TRBV6-5	TRBJ2-7
ASSSLDRVWEETQY	TRBV18	TRBJ2-5
SGLQGGTEAF	TRBV29-1	TRBJ1-1
SAERSGRASEQY	TRBV20-1	TRBJ2-7
AWNQGNTEAF	TRBV30	TRBJ1-1
ASSLSGANEAF	TRBV27	TRBJ1-1
ASSQAGGNYEQY	TRBV7-9	TRBJ2-7
ASSYSAHQPQH	TRBV6-5	TRBJ1-5
ASSYGGQGRRY	TRBV6-5	TRBJ2-5
ARSPDRTYNEQF	TRBV6-6	TRBJ2-1
ASSNTGGRNTEAF	TRBV6-2/TRBV6-3	TRBJ1-1
ASSPDRVNTEAF	TRBV6-4	TRBJ1-1
ASSMGQGQLF	TRBV19	TRBJ1-4
ASSLGTGELF	TRBV12-3/TRBV12-4	TRBJ2-2
ASSLRGLAGTDTQY	TRBV4-2	TRBJ2-3
AISDDSVAF	TRBV10-3	TRBJ1-1
ASTGQSLNTEAF	TRBV6-1	TRBJ1-1
ASSSNGEGADTQY	TRBV19	TRBJ2-3
ASSFGQGEAF	TRBV7-9	TRBJ1-1
ASSARTSGHNEQF	TRBV18	TRBJ2-1
ASSELLAGSTDTQY	TRBV6-1	TRBJ2-3
ASCSGPDRYIQY	TRBV6-6	TRBJ2-4
ASSPAGVADTQY	TRBV18	TRBJ2-3
AWSGWESGNTIY	TRBV30	TRBJ1-3
ASSGTGYGYT	TRBV12-3/TRBV12-4	TRBJ1-2
ASSPFAGGRSEQF	TRBV18	TRBJ2-1
ASSYDHSGEQY	TRBV6-5	TRBJ2-7
ASSLSPFSGAGLNTEAF	TRBV5-8	TRBJ1-1
ASSLRDGLTDTQY	TRBV7-9	TRBJ2-3
ASSPVRDRAGEKLF	TRBV19	TRBJ1-4
ASSQEGPGQGAKVNTEAF	TRBV4-3	TRBJ1-1
ASSMGFGEQF	TRBV19	TRBJ2-1
ASSPPAEAYGYT	TRBV11-3	TRBJ1-2
ASRTSRRLDTQY	TRBV19	TRBJ2-3